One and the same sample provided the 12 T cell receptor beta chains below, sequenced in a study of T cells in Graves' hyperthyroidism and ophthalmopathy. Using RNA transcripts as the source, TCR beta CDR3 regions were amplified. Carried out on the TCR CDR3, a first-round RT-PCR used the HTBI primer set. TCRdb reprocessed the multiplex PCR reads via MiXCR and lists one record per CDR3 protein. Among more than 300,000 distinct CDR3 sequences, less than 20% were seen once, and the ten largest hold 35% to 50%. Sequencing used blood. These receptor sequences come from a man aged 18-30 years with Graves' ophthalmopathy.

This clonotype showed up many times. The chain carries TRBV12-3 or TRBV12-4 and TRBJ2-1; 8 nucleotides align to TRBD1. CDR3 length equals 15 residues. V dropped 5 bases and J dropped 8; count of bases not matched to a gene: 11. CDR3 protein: CASSPSGGGYDEQFF. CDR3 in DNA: TGTGCCAGCAGTCCTTCAGGGGGCGGTTACGATGAGCAGTTCTTC.

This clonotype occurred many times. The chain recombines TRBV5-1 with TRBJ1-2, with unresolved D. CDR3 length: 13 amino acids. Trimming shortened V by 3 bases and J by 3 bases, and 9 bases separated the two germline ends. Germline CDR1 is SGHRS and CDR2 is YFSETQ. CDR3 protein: CASSSASDYGYTF. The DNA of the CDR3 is TGCGCCAGCAGCTCTGCCAGTGACTATGGCTACACCTTC.

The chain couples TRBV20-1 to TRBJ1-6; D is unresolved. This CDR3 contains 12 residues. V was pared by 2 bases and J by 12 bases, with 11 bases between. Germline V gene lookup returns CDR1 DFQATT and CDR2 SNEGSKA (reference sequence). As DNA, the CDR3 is TGCAGTGCTAGACCGTCAGGCCTACCCCTCCACTTT. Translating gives CSARPSGLPLHF.

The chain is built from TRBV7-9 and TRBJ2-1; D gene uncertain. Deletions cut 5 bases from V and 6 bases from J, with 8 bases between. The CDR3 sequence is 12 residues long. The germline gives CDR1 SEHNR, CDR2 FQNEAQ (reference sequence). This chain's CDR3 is CASSLTSNEQFF. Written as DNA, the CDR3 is TGTGCCAGCAGCCTAACATCCAATGAGCAGTTCTTC. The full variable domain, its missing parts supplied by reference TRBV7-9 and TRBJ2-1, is DTGVSQNPRHKITKRGQNVTFRCDPISEHNRLYWYRQTLGQGPEFLTYFQNEAQLEKSRLLSDRFSAERPKGSFSTLEIQRTEQGDSAMYLCASSLTSNEQFFGPGTRLTVL.

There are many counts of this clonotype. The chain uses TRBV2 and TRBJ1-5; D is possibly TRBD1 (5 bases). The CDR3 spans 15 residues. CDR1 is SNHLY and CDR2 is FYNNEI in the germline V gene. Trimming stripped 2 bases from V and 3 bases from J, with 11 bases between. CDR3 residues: CASSESDIYNQPQHF. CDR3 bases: TGTGCCAGCAGTGAATCGGACATCTACAATCAGCCCCAGCATTTT.

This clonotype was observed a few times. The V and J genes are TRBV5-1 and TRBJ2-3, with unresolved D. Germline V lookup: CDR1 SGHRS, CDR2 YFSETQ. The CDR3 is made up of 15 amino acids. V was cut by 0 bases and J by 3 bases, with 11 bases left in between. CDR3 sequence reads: CASSLGWKETDTQYF. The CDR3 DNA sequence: TGCGCCAGCAGCTTGGGGTGGAAGGAGACAGATACGCAGTATTTT. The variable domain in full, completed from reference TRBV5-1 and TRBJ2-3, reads KAGVTQTPRYLIKTRGQQVTLSCSPISGHRSVSWYQQTPGQGLQFLFEYFSETQRNKGNFPGRFSGRQFSNSRSEMNVSTLELGDSALYLCASSLGWKETDTQYFGPGTRLTVL.

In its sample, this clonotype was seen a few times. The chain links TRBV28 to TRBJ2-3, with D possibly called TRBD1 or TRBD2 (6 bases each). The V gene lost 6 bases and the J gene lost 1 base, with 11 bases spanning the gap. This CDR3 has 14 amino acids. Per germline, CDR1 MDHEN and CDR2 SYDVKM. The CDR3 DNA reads TGTGCCAGCAGCCCCCGGGGGCGCACAGATACGCAGTATTTT. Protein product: CASSPRGRTDTQYF. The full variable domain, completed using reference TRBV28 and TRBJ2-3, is DVKVTQSSRYLVKRTGEKVFLECVQDMDHENMFWYRQDPGLGLRLIYFSYDVKMKEKGDIPEGYSVSREKKERFSLILESASTNQTSMYLCASSPRGRTDTQYFGPGTRLTVL.

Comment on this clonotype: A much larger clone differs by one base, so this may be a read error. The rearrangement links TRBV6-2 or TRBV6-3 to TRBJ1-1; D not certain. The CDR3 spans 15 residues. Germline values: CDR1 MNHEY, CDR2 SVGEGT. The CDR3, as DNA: TGTACCAGCAGTGACCCCCGCTGGGTGAACACTGAAGCTTTCTTT. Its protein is CTSSDPRWVNTEAFF.

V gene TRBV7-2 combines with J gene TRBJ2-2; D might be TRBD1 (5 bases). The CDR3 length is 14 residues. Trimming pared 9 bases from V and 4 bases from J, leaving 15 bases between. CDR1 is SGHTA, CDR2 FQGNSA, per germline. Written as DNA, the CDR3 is TGTGCCAGAAGGGGAATAAGAGGCACCGGGGAGCTGTTTTTT. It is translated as CARRGIRGTGELFF.

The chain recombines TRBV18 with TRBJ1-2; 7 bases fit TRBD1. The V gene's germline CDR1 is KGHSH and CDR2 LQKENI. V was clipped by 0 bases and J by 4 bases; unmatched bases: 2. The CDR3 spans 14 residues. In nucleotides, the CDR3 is TGTGCCAGCTCACCACCGGGACAGCCCTATGGCTACACCTTC. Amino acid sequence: CASSPPGQPYGYTF. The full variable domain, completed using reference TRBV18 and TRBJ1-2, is NAGVMQNPRHLVRRRGQEARLRCSPMKGHSHVYWYRQLPEEGLKFMVYLQKENIIDESGMPKERFSAEFPKEGPSILRIQQVVRGDSAAYFCASSPPGQPYGYTFGSGTRLTVV.

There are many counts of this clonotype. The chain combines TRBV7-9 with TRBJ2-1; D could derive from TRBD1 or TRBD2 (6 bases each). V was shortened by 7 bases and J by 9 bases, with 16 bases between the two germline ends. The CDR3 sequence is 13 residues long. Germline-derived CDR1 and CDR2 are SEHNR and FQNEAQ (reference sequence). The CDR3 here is CASNNRGDGEQFF. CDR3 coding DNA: TGTGCCAGCAACAATAGGGGGGACGGTGAGCAGTTCTTC.

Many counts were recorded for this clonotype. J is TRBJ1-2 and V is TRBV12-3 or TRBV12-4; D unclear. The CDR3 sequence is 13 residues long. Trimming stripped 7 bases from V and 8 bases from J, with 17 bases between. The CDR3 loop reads CASTLRRALGYTF. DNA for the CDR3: TGTGCCAGCACCCTGAGACGGGCTTTGGGCTACACCTTC.